This TCR beta chain appears in the sequencing data of a study of monozygotic twins with inflammatory bowel disease. Study conclusions and caveats: Distinct T cell subtypes could not be told apart. Healthy co-twins exceeded IBD patients in TCRbeta diversity as measured by inverse Simpson. With others, IBD patients shared fewer clonotypes than healthy twins did, especially with disease activity.

UMIs that had a 6-nucleotide sample barcode were put in using template switching. TCRdb reprocessed the 5' RACE reads; each CDR3 protein has one entry and no DNA is given. This listing includes about 380,000 distinct CDR3 sequences. Germline values: CDR1 LGHNA, CDR2 YSLEER. This CDR3 has 16 residues. Comments on this clonotype: Its antigen is not identified.

The source of this sequence is a human donor with ulcerative colitis or Crohn's disease, or a healthy co-twin of an affected twin (not recorded which). The sample taken for sequencing was blood. The V call is TRBV4-3, the J call TRBJ2-1. This CDR3 reads CASSQDWRGPYNEQFF.